A single sample gave rise to the 7 T cell receptor beta chains below, sequenced in a study of cytomegalovirus exposure and HLA in healthy donors. Primers for the PCR totalled 60 Vbeta and 13 Jbeta. Only in-frame clones appear in the TCRdb table, and some are missing; sequencing was by immunoSEQ multiplex PCR. There are approximately 120,000 clones in the sample; roughly four fifths occur only once, and roughly 5.9% lies in the top ten. What was sequenced was PBMCs. These receptor sequences come from a woman aged 35 to 49 in good health and CMV-seronegative.

A note on this clone: Its ends do not fully match the called genes, so a read error is possible. The chain recombines TRBV7-9 with TRBJ1-2; D perhaps matches TRBD1 (6 bases). The CDR3 is 14 residues long. Germline lookup yields CDR1 SEHNR and CDR2 FQNEAQ (reference sequence). CDR3 in amino acids: CSSSLGGQNYGYTF. The CDR3 region has the DNA TGTTCCAGCAGCTTAGGGGGACAAAACTATGGCTACACCTTC.

The chain joins TRBV13 to TRBJ2-3, with D possibly matching TRBD1 (6 bases). From germline, CDR1 is PRHDT and CDR2 FYEKMQ (reference sequence). The CDR3 runs to 15 residues. Deletions cut 4 bases from V and 3 bases from J, with 14 bases between. The CDR3 DNA reads TGTGCCAGCAGCTCCCGGACAGACGGGACAGATACGCAGTATTTT. Protein sequence: CASSSRTDGTDTQYF. Full variable domain (rest looked up from reference TRBV13 and TRBJ2-3): AAGVIQSPRHLIKEKRETATLKCYPIPRHDTVYWYQQGPGQDPQFLISFYEKMQSDKGSIPDRFSAQQFSDYHSELNMSSLELGDSALYFCASSSRTDGTDTQYFGPGTRLTVL.

The chain uses TRBV29-1 and TRBJ2-1; D perhaps matches TRBD2 (6 bases). The CDR3 consists of 12 residues. V was clipped by 7 bases and J by 10 bases, with 17 bases between them. Germline-derived CDR1 and CDR2 are SQVTM and ANQGSEA. The CDR3 DNA sequence: TGCAGCGGTATCGGGACTGCTGACGAGCAGTTCTTC. It specifies CSGIGTADEQFF.

The J gene is TRBJ1-5, the V gene TRBV28; D unresolved. Trimming took 7 bases from V and 3 from J, leaving 10 bases between them. The germline gives CDR1 MDHEN, CDR2 SYDVKM. The CDR3 sequence is 13 residues long. Written as DNA, the CDR3 is TGTGCCAGCACCCTGACACCCAATCAGCCCCAGCATTTT. Translation gives CASTLTPNQPQHF.

The chain uses TRBV19 and TRBJ2-7; the match to TRBD1 covers 10 bases. V dropped 4 bases and J dropped 5; count of bases not matched to a gene: 8. Germline V gene lookup returns CDR1 LNHDA and CDR2 SQIVND (reference sequence). This CDR3 contains 15 residues. The CDR3 nucleotides read TGTGCCAGTAGTACTGGGACAGGGGTTTGGAACGAGCAGTACTTC. Its translation is CASSTGTGVWNEQYF.

A remark on this clone: Mismatch with germline at one junction end may stem from a read error. V usage is TRBV7-9 and J usage is TRBJ2-7, with 9 bases that match TRBD2. The CDR3 spans 15 residues. The germline V gene has CDR1 SEHNR and CDR2 FQNEAQ (reference sequence). The CDR3 loop reads CSSSSMRGGSYEQYF. CDR3 bases: TGTTCCAGCAGCTCAATGCGGGGGGGGTCCTACGAGCAGTACTTC.

The chain links TRBV5-1 to TRBJ2-3; D unclear. CDR3 length: 11 residues. Trimming shortened V by 0 bases and J by 9 bases, and 5 bases separated the two germline ends. CDR1 is SGHRS, CDR2 YFSETQ, per germline. Here the CDR3 reads CASSLVGTQYF. In nucleotides, the CDR3 is TGCGCCAGCAGCTTGGTGGGCACGCAGTATTTT. The whole variable domain, filled in from reference TRBV5-1 and TRBJ2-3, reads KAGVTQTPRYLIKTRGQQVTLSCSPISGHRSVSWYQQTPGQGLQFLFEYFSETQRNKGNFPGRFSGRQFSNSRSEMNVSTLELGDSALYLCASSLVGTQYFGPGTRLTVL.